This entry lists 4 T cell receptor beta chains sequenced from one sample in a study of vaccination and CD4 T cells after COVID-19. From the PCR reads, TCRdb called clonotypes with MiXCR, one entry per CDR3 protein. The data contain 15,000 to 20,000 distinct CDR3 sequences, roughly 64% of them singletons. Sequenced material: CD4+ T cells from blood, taken after SARS-CoV-2 vaccination. The receptors here all came from a human donor who had recovered from COVID-19.

This sequence joins TRBV4-1 and TRBJ1-3, with D unresolved. Germline lookup yields CDR1 MGHRA and CDR2 YSYEKL. Trimming pared 1 base from V and 3 bases from J, leaving 10 bases between. The CDR3 extends over 15 amino acids. CDR3 protein: CASSQGQGDGNTIYF. The DNA of the CDR3 is TGCGCCAGCAGCCAAGGCCAAGGAGATGGAAACACCATATATTTT.

There are a few counts of this clonotype. The chain employs TRBV7-8 and TRBJ1-2, with D possibly TRBD1 on 5 matching bases. The CDR3 runs to 16 residues. In germline, CDR1 is SGHVS, CDR2 FQNEAQ. The V end lost 3 bases, the J end lost 6 bases, and 20 bases lay between the germline ends. CDR3 sequence (DNA): TGTGCCAGCAGCTTGAATAGATTCGGGACGGATGATGGCTACACCTTC. As protein: CASSLNRFGTDDGYTF.

This sequence joins TRBV27 and TRBJ1-5; tentative D call: TRBD1 (5 bases). The CDR3 runs 15 residues. V lost 3 bases to trimming and J lost 4 bases, with 13 bases between them. CDR1 and CDR2 from the germline V gene are MNHEY and SMNVEV (reference sequence). The DNA of the CDR3 is TGTGCCAGCAGTTTTAGAGGGGAGCCGAATCAGCCCCAGCATTTT. Amino acids: CASSFRGEPNQPQHF.

The chain couples TRBV6-1 to TRBJ1-2, with 8 bases that match TRBD1. CDR1 and CDR2 (germline): MNHNS, SASEGT. The CDR3 runs to 16 residues. Losses at the gene ends were 6 bases for V and 5 bases for J; bases not matched to a gene: 14. The CDR3 protein is CASSRRQGIRVYGYTF. DNA for the CDR3: TGTGCCAGCAGCCGAAGACAGGGGATAAGGGTTTATGGCTACACCTTC.